These T cell receptor beta chains were read from a single sample in a study of CD8+ T cells in alopecia areata. Measured with immunoSEQ multiplex PCR; TCRdb has only the in-frame clones, and not every one. The profile shows under 250,000 clones, 50% to 65% of them singletons. The sequencing used CD4+ T cells sorted from blood, collected at week 0. The receptors were gathered from a human donor with alopecia areata. The CDR3 runs from the conserved cysteine through the conserved F or W. Each record gives: clone size, D gene, J gene, V gene, CDR3 protein, CDR3 DNA. The D gene is left open where the match is weak. Clone size is not always given. Where it is, it says once, few, many or a class for expanded clones.

. | TRBD1 | TRBJ1-1 | TRBV9 | CASSAGQGASEAFF | TGTGCCAGCAGCGCGGGACAGGGGGCCTCTGAAGCTTTCTTT
. | . | TRBJ1-1 | TRBV30 | CAWSNLGNTEAFF | TGTGCCTGGAGTAATTTGGGGAACACTGAAGCTTTCTTT
. | . | TRBJ2-7 | TRBV25-1 | CASSETWGSLSSYEQYF | TGTGCCAGCAGTGAAACGTGGGGCAGTTTAAGCTCCTACGAGCAGTACTTC
. | TRBD2 | TRBJ2-5 | TRBV5-4 | CASSTGLAGGAETQYF | TGTGCCAGCAGCACGGGACTAGCCGGAGGGGCGGAGACCCAGTACTTC
. | . | TRBJ2-3 | TRBV18 | CASSRDGATDTQYF | TGTGCCAGCTCGCGAGACGGAGCCACAGATACGCAGTATTTT
once | TRBD1 | TRBJ2-5 | TRBV30 | CAWRGQGGVETQYF | TGTGCCTGGAGGGGACAGGGAGGAGTAGAGACCCAGTACTTC
once | TRBD1 | TRBJ1-5 | TRBV7-9 | CASQRTGDQPQHF | TGTGCCAGCCAAAGGACAGGAGATCAGCCCCAGCATTTT
few | TRBD1 | TRBJ2-7 | TRBV10-3 | CAISQPQGPNYEQYF | TGTGCCATCAGTCAGCCACAGGGGCCGAACTACGAGCAGTACTTC
. | . | TRBJ1-2 | TRBV25-1 | CASSDGPFYGYTF | TGTGCCAGCAGTGACGGCCCCTTCTATGGCTACACCTTC
few | . | TRBJ2-1 | TRBV30 | CAIGRGSYNEQFF | TGTGCCATCGGCCGGGGAAGCTACAATGAGCAGTTCTTC
. | . | TRBJ2-7 | TRBV19 | CASSIREEQYF | TGTGCCAGTAGTATTCGGGAAGAGCAGTACTTC
. | TRBD2 | TRBJ2-7 | TRBV5-1 | CASSLVAGGPGDEQYF | TGCGCCAGCAGCTTGGTTGCGGGAGGGCCGGGGGACGAGCAGTACTTC
few | . | TRBJ2-7 | TRBV28 | CASSGISGEPLFYEQYF | TGTGCCAGCAGTGGCATCTCCGGGGAGCCCCTCTTCTACGAGCAGTACTTC
. | . | TRBJ1-2 | TRBV7-2 | CASSLGGTPYGYTF | TGTGCCAGCAGCTTGGGTGGGACACCCTATGGCTACACCTTC
. | . | TRBJ2-1 | TRBV30 | CAWNSEGEQFF | TGTGCCTGGAACTCGGAGGGTGAGCAGTTCTTC
. | . | TRBJ1-6 | TRBV2 | CASRRTYIISPLHF | TGTGCCAGCAGAAGGACATACATAATTTCACCCCTCCACTTT
. | . | TRBJ2-7 | TRBV18 | CASSPSSYEQYF | TGTGCCAGCTCACCCTCCTCCTACGAGCAGTACTTC
. | . | TRBJ2-5 | TRBV27 | CASSFTQRETQYF | TGTGCCAGCAGTTTTACCCAAAGGGAGACCCAGTACTTC
few | . | TRBJ1-1 | TRBV19 | CASTRNTEAFF | TGTGCCAGTACGCGGAACACTGAAGCTTTCTTT
. | . | TRBJ1-1 | TRBV30 | CAWSVLAGRRVRNTEAFF | TGTGCCTGGAGTGTACTGGCAGGGAGAAGAGTACGGAACACTGAAGCTTTCTTT
. | TRBD1 | TRBJ1-1 | TRBV30 | CAWSVGTGDTEAFF | TGTGCCTGGAGTGTAGGGACAGGGGATACTGAAGCTTTCTTT
few | . | TRBJ2-5 | TRBV15 | CATSSPRIGGEETQYF | TGTGCCACCAGCAGCCCCCGAATAGGGGGGGAAGAGACCCAGTACTTC
. | TRBD2 | TRBJ2-7 | TRBV29-1 | CSGLAGPRNEQYF | TGCAGCGGGCTAGCGGGCCCGAGGAACGAGCAGTACTTC
. | TRBD1 | TRBJ1-6 | TRBV25-1 | CASTDRIASPLHF | TGTGCCAGTACGGACAGGATCGCTTCACCCCTCCACTTT
. | . | TRBJ2-1 | TRBV6-5 | CASSYRRDRHNEQFF | TGTGCCAGCAGTTACCGCCGGGACCGCCACAATGAGCAGTTCTTC
. | . | TRBJ2-5 | TRBV30 | CAWSGGGNLQETQYF | TGTGCCTGGAGTGGGGGCGGGAATTTACAAGAGACCCAGTACTTC
. | . | TRBJ1-2 | TRBV4-1 | CASSQGVGGAYGYTF | TGCGCCAGCAGCCAGGGGGTGGGGGGCGCCTATGGCTACACCTTC
. | TRBD1 | TRBJ2-7 | TRBV5-1 | CASSPGTAHEQYF | TGCGCCAGCAGCCCGGGGACAGCCCACGAGCAGTACTTC
. | . | TRBJ1-6 | TRBV10-2 | CASFTGRNNSPLHF | TGCGCCAGCTTCACAGGGCGGAACAATTCACCCCTCCACTTT
. | . | TRBJ2-5 | TRBV25-1 | CASSADYYQETQYF | TGTGCCAGCTCGGCGGACTATTACCAAGAGACCCAGTACTTC
. | . | TRBJ1-1 | TRBV4-2 | CASSQNTEAFF | TGTGCCAGCAGCCAGAACACTGAAGCTTTCTTT
. | . | TRBJ2-1 | TRBV2 | CASRLVNEQFF | TGTGCCAGCAGACTAGTCAATGAGCAGTTCTTC
. | TRBD1 | TRBJ1-1 | TRBV29-1 | CSVGRGTDEAFF | TGCAGCGTTGGACGGGGGACAGATGAAGCTTTCTTT
few | . | TRBJ2-7 | TRBV25-1 | CASSELQWGEQYF | TGTGCCAGCAGTGAATTGCAATGGGGGGAGCAGTACTTC
many | TRBD1 | TRBJ2-7 | TRBV7-2 | CASSPGQGYEQYF | TGTGCCAGCAGCCCCGGACAGGGCTACGAGCAGTACTTC
few | . | TRBJ2-1 | TRBV5-6 | CASSRQLRQFF | TGTGCCAGCAGCCGACAGTTGCGGCAGTTCTTC
. | TRBD1 | TRBJ2-7 | TRBV27 | CASRRDRVDEQYF | TGTGCCAGCAGAAGGGACAGGGTAGACGAGCAGTACTTC
many | TRBD2 | TRBJ2-7 | TRBV6-1 | CASSVTSDYYEQYF | TGTGCCAGCAGTGTAACTAGCGATTACTACGAGCAGTACTTC
. | . | TRBJ1-5 | TRBV2 | CASKREQGNNQPQHF | TGTGCCAGCAAAAGGGAACAGGGTAACAATCAGCCCCAGCATTTT